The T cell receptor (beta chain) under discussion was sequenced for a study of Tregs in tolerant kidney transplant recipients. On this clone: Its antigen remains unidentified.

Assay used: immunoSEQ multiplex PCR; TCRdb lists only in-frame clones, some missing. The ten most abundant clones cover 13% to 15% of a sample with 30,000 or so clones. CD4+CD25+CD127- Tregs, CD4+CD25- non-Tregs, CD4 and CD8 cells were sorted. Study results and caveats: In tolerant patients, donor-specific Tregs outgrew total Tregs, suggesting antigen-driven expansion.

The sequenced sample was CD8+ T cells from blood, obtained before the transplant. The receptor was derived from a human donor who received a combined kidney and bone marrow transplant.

The CDR3 sequence: CASSPPGEVQPQHF. The CDR3 DNA, read in part, is TGTGCCAGCAGCCCCCCCGGGGAGGTTCAGCCC. The chain recombines TRBV7-9 with TRBJ1-5; unclear D gene. The sequence runs out 3 residues before the end of the CDR3; the remainder is reconstructed from the germline J gene. Trimming pared 5 bases from V and 6 bases from J, leaving 14 bases between. There are 14 residues in the CDR3. The germline gives CDR1 SEHNR, CDR2 FQNEAQ (reference sequence). Full variable domain (remainder filled in from reference TRBV7-9 and TRBJ1-5): DTGVSQNPRHKITKRGQNVTFRCDPISEHNRLYWYRQTLGQGPEFLTYFQNEAQLEKSRLLSDRFSAERPKGSFSTLEIQRTEQGDSAMYLCASSPPGEVQPQHFGDGTRLSIL.